This note documents a single T cell receptor beta chain sequence. The antigen is undetermined. This sample is part of a study of cytomegalovirus exposure and HLA in healthy donors. Vbeta (60) and Jbeta (13) primers were used in the PCR. Method: immunoSEQ multiplex PCR; TCRdb's copy keeps in-frame clones and lacks some. This sample has about 94,000 clones, with around two thirds found just once. V lost 0 bases, J lost 5 bases, and 5 bases lay in between. The CDR3 is 12 amino acids. CDR1 and CDR2 (germline): SGHNT, YYREEE (reference sequence). General study results and limits: According to reports, the classifier identified cytomegalovirus status with high specificity and sensitivity. Later analysis placed DRB1 highest and HLA-C lowest in TCR association rates, which differed by HLA locus.

This TCR derives from a man in his thirties or forties in good health and CMV-seronegative. The V gene is TRBV5-4, the J gene TRBJ1-1; D not resolved. Material for sequencing was PBMCs. CDR3: CASSLVRTEAFF. DNA for the CDR3: TGTGCCAGCAGCTTGGTGAGAACTGAAGCTTTCTTT. The full variable domain, completed using reference TRBV5-4 and TRBJ1-1, is ETGVTQSPTHLIKTRGQQVTLRCSSQSGHNTVSWYQQALGQGPQFIFQYYREEENGRGNFPPRFSGLQFPNYSSELNVNALELDDSALYLCASSLVRTEAFFGQGTRLTVV.